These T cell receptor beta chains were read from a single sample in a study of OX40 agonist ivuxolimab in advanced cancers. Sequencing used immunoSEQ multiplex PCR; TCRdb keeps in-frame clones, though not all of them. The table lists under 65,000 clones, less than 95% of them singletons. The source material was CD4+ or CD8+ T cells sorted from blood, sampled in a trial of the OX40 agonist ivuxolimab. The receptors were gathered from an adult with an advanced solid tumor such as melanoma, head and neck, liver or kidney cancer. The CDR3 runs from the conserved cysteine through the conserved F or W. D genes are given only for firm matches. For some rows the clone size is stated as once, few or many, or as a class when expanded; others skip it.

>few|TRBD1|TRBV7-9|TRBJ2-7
TGTGCCAGCAGCGACAGGGGGCCAAACGAGCAGTACTTC
CASSDRGPNEQYF
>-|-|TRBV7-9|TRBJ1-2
TGTGCCAGCAGCTTAGACACGGTCGGTGGCTACACCTTC
CASSLDTVGGYTF
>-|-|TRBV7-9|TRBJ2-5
TGTGCCAGCAGCCGCTCGGGGGCGGCCCAAGAGACCCAGTACTTC
CASSRSGAAQETQYF
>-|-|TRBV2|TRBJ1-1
TGTGCCAGCAGTGAAGCGGAGAGTGTAGCTTTCTTT
CASSEAESVAFF
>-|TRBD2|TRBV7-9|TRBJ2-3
TGTGCCAGCAGCTTTATAGGCGGGAGGTCGACTAGCACAGATACGCAGTATTTT
CASSFIGGRSTSTDTQYF
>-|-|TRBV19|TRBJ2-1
TGTGCCAGTAGTATAGGGAGACAAGAGCAGTTCTTC
CASSIGRQEQFF
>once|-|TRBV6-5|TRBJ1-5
TGTGCCAGCAGTTACTCGATGGGGGGGCTTAATCAGCCCCAGCATTTT
CASSYSMGGLNQPQHF
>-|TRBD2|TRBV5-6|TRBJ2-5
TGTGCCAGCAGCGGTACCCCATTAGCGGGAGGGCCGGGGACCCAGTACTTC
CASSGTPLAGGPGTQYF
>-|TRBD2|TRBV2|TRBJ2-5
TGTGCCAGCAGTGAAGGACTAGCGGGAGGTTTGGAGACCCAGTACTTC
CASSEGLAGGLETQYF
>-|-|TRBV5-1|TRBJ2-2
TGCGCCAGCAGCTTAATGGACCGAGGAAACACCGGGGAGCTGTTTTTT
CASSLMDRGNTGELFF
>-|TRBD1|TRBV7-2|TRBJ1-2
TGTGCCAGCAGCCCACAGCCGGGACAGAGATATGGCTACACCTTC
CASSPQPGQRYGYTF
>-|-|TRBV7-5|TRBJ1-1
TGTGTCAGAAGCTCCAGCGCTAGGACAGGGGGGACTGAAGCTTTCTTT
CVRSSSARTGGTEAFF
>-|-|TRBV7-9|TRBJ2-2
TGTGCCAGCAGCTTTGGGATCCACACCGGGGAGCTGTTTTTT
CASSFGIHTGELFF
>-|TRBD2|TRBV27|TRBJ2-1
TGTGCCAGCAGACCCCGGACTAGCGGGTATTCCTACAATGAGCAGTTCTTC
CASRPRTSGYSYNEQFF
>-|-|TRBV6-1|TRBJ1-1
TGTGCCAGCAGCCCTAATTCAAAACTGAACACTGAAGCTTTCTTT
CASSPNSKLNTEAFF